The 4 T cell receptor beta chains given below trace back to one sample, sequenced in a study of response to subunit inactivated influenza vaccine. TCRdb reanalysed the RT-PCR reads using MiXCR and keeps one entry per CDR3 protein. The sample includes 860,000 or so distinct CDR3 sequences, roughly 20% of them seen just once. Sequencing was performed on PBMCs from blood, taken roughly 5 days after vaccination. The origin of the receptors is a man aged 50 to 59 who received an inactivated influenza vaccine.

In its sample, this clonotype was seen a few times. The V call is TRBV28, the J call TRBJ2-7; D call uncertain. Trimming removed 4 bases at V and 2 bases at J, with 18 bases between. Germline V CDR1 and CDR2: MDHEN, SYDVKM. The CDR3 is 16 residues long. DNA for the CDR3: TGTGCCAGCAGTTCGCCTTACAGAACTGGGACCTACGAGCAGTACTTC. Protein product: CASSSPYRTGTYEQYF.

The chain has TRBV28 and TRBJ2-7; perhaps TRBD2 as D (5 bases). The V gene lost 8 bases and the J gene lost 3 bases, with 14 bases spanning the gap. CDR3 length: 13 residues. Per germline, CDR1 MDHEN and CDR2 SYDVKM. The CDR3 reads CASRGGFLYEQYF. CDR3 DNA: TGTGCCAGCCGGGGTGGTTTCCTCTACGAGCAGTACTTC.

V usage is TRBV5-1 and J usage is TRBJ2-5; 7 nucleotides agree with TRBD1. The V gene's germline CDR1 is SGHRS and CDR2 YFSETQ. The CDR3 is 15 residues long. After removal of 0 bases from V and 4 bases from J, the junction contained 6 bases not matched to a gene. The CDR3 region has the DNA TGCGCCAGCAGCTTGGCCATGAGGGGGCGAGAGACCCAGTACTTC. This codes for CASSLAMRGRETQYF.

This clonotype was observed a few times. The chain employs TRBV7-2 and TRBJ2-7; maybe TRBD2 (6 bases). Trimming pared 2 bases from V and 2 bases from J, leaving 13 bases between. This CDR3 is 15 amino acids long. Germline CDR1 SGHTA, CDR2 FQGNSA. The CDR3 loop is CASSLMAGPTYEQYF. The CDR3 bases are TGTGCCAGCAGCTTAATGGCGGGACCCACCTACGAGCAGTACTTC.